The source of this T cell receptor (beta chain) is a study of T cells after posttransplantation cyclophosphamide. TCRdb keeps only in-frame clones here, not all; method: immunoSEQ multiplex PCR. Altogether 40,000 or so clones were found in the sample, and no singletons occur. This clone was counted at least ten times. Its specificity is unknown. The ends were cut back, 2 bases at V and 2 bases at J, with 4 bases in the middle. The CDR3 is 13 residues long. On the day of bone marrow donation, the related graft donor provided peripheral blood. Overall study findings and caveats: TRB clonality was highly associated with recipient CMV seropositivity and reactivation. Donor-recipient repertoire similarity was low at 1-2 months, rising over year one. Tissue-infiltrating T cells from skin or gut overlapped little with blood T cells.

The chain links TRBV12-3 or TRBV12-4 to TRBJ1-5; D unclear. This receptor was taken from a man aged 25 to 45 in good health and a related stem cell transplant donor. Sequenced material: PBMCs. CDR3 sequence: CASSLRGNQPQHF. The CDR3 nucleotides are TGTGCCAGCAGTTTAAGGGGCAATCAGCCCCAGCATTTT.